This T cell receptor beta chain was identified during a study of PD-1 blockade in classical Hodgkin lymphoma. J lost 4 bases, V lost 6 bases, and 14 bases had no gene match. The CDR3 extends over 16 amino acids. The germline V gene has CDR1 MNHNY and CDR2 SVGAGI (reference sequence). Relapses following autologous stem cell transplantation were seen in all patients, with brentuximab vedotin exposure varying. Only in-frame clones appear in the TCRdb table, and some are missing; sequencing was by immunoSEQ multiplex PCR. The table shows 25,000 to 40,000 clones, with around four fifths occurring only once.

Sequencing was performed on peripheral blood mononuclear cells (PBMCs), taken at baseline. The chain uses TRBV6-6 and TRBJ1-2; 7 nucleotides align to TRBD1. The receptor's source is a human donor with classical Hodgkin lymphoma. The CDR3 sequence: CASRPTGAGGSYGYTF. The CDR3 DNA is TGTGCCAGCAGACCCACGGGGGCAGGGGGTTCCTATGGCTACACCTTC.